Below are 3 T cell receptor beta chains sequenced from a single sample in a study of T cell responses to AZD1222 COVID-19 vaccine. Clones were sequenced by immunoSEQ multiplex PCR, and TCRdb holds only the in-frame ones, with some missing. The table has some 200,000 clones, around 90% seen once. The sequences come from peripheral blood, collected on day 0 of AZD1222 vaccination. The receptors derive from an adult in good health.

This chain joins TRBV5-6 and TRBJ2-1; TRBD1 agrees at 9 bases. V trimming: 4 bases; J trimming: 4 bases; junction bases outside the gene matches: 9. The CDR3 has 16 amino acids. Germline-derived CDR1 and CDR2 are SGHDT and YYEEEE. CDR3: CASSRSTGGLYNEQFF. Written as DNA, the CDR3 is TGTGCCAGCAGCCGCTCGACAGGGGGGCTTTACAATGAGCAGTTCTTC. The full variable domain, its missing parts supplied by reference TRBV5-6 and TRBJ2-1, is DAGVTQSPTHLIKTRGQQVTLRCSPKSGHDTVSWYQQALGQGPQFIFQYYEEEERQRGNFPDRFSGHQFPNYSSELNVNALLLGDSALYLCASSRSTGGLYNEQFFGPGTRLTVL.

This chain joins TRBV5-1 and TRBJ2-7; D unclear. Between the trimmed V and J ends, which lost 0 bases and 2 bases, there was a span of 9 bases. This CDR3 is 14 amino acids long. The germline V gene encodes CDR1 SGHRS and CDR2 YFSETQ. The CDR3: CASSLGLGPYEQYF. In DNA form, the CDR3 reads TGCGCCAGCAGCTTGGGGCTAGGCCCCTACGAGCAGTACTTC. The variable domain in full, with the rest retrieved from reference TRBV5-1 and TRBJ2-7, is KAGVTQTPRYLIKTRGQQVTLSCSPISGHRSVSWYQQTPGQGLQFLFEYFSETQRNKGNFPGRFSGRQFSNSRSEMNVSTLELGDSALYLCASSLGLGPYEQYFGPGTRLTVT.

CDR3 loop: CASSRNRGNYGYTF. CDR3 nucleotide sequence: TGTGCCAGCAGCCGGAACCGAGGCAACTATGGCTACACCTTC. V and J are TRBV6-5 and TRBJ1-2; D ambiguous. Trimming shortened V by 6 bases and J by 2 bases, and 13 bases separated the two germline ends. The CDR3 sequence is 14 residues long. The germline gives CDR1 MNHEY, CDR2 SVGAGI.